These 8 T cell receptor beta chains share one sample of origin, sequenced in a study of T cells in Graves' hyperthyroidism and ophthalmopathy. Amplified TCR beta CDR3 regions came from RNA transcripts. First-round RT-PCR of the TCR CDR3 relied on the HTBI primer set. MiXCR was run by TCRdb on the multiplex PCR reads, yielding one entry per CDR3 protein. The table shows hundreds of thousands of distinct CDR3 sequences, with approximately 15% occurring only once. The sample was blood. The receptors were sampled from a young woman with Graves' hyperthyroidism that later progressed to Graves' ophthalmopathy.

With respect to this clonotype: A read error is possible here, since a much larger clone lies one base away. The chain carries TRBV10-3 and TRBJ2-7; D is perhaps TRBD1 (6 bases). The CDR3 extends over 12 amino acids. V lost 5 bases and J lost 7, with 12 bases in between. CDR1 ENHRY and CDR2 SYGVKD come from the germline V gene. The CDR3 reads CAISTGNTEQYF. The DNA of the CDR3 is TGTGCCATCAGTACAGGGAACACTGAGCAGTACTTC.

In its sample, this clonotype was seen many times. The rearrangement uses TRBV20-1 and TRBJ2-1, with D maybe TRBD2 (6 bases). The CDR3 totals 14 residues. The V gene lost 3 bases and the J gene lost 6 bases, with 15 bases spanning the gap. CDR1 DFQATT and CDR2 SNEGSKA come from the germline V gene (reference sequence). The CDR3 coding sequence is TGCAGTGCTAGGGGCGGGACCGAAGGCAATGAGCAGTTCTTC. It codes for CSARGGTEGNEQFF.

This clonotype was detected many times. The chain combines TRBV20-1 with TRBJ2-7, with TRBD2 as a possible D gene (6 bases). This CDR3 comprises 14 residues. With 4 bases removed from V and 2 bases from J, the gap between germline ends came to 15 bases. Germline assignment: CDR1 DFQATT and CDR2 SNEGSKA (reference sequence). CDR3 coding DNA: TGCAGTGCTAATTCCGGAGGGATAACCTACGAGCAGTACTTC. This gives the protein CSANSGGITYEQYF.

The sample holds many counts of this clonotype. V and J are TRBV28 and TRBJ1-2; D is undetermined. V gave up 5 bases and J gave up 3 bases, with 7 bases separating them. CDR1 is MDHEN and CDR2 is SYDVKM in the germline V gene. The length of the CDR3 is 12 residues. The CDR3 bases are TGTGCCAGCAGTCTAAAAGACTATGGCTACACCTTC. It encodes CASSLKDYGYTF.

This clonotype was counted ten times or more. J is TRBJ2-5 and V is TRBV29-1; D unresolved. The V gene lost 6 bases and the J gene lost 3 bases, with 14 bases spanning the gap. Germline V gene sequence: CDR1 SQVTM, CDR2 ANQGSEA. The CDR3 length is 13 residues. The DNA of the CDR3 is TGCAGCGTGTCTACTAAGGTTAAAGAGACCCAGTACTTC. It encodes CSVSTKVKETQYF.

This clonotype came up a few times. The CDR3 coding sequence is TGTGCCAGCAGCTTCTACAGGGGGCACAATGAGCAGTTCTTC. It codes for CASSFYRGHNEQFF. This chain joins TRBV5-4 and TRBJ2-1; 9 nucleotides line up with TRBD1. CDR3 length equals 14 residues. Trimming at V came to 2 bases and at J to 5 bases, leaving 2 bases not matched to a gene. The germline V gene encodes CDR1 SGHNT and CDR2 YYREEE (reference sequence). The variable domain in full, with the rest retrieved from reference TRBV5-4 and TRBJ2-1, is ETGVTQSPTHLIKTRGQQVTLRCSSQSGHNTVSWYQQALGQGPQFIFQYYREEENGRGNFPPRFSGLQFPNYSSELNVNALELDDSALYLCASSFYRGHNEQFFGPGTRLTVL.

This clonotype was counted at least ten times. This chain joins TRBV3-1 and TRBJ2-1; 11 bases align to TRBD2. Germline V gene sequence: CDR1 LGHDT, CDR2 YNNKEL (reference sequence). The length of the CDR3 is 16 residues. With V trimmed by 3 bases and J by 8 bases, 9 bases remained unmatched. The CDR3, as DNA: TGTGCCAGCAGCCAGACTAGCGGGAAAGATTTTGATGAGCAGTTCTTC. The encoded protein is CASSQTSGKDFDEQFF.

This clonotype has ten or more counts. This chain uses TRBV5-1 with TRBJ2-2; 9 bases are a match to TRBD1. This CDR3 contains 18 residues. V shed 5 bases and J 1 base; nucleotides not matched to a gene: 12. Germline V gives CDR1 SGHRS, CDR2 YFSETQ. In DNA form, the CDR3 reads TGCGCCAGCAGGCGGACAGGGGTTTCGGAGGGGAACACCGGGGAGCTGTTTTTT. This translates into CASRRTGVSEGNTGELFF.